This passage covers 15 T cell receptor beta chains from one sample sequenced in a study of molecular identifiers for immune sequencing clone quantification. In TCRdb, the PCR reads were re-called with MiXCR into one record per CDR3 protein. The table has about 640,000 distinct CDR3 sequences, just under 20% seen once. Specimen: naive CD8+ T cells from blood, with Jurkat cell RNA spiked in. Regarding subset: FACS-sorted CD8+CD4-CCR7+CD45RA+ naive T cells. The receptors derive from a human donor in good health. Some libraries in this study had Jurkat cell RNA spiked in.

As regards this clonotype: A junction boundary mismatches the germline segment, possibly from a read error. The rearrangement joins TRBV7-3 to TRBJ2-1, with D possibly TRBD2 on 6 matching bases. Germline V gene data show CDR1 as SGHTA and CDR2 as FQGTGA. This CDR3 is built from 15 residues. CDR3 sequence reads: CASIKGAGRNNGQFF. The CDR3 DNA reads TGTGCCAGCATCAAGGGTGCGGGAAGGAACAATGGGCAGTTCTTC.

The chain uses TRBV12-3 or TRBV12-4 and TRBJ2-7; D is tentatively TRBD1 or TRBD2 (5 bases each). This CDR3 region has 13 residues. V was shortened by 6 bases and J by 4 bases, with 13 bases between the two germline ends. The CDR3 bases are TGTGCCAGCAGCCAGATGGGGGTTTACGAGCAGTACTTC. It translates to CASSQMGVYEQYF.

This clonotype was observed a few times. The chain employs TRBV19 and TRBJ1-3; unclear D gene. The CDR3 has 11 residues. V gave up 9 bases and J gave up 11 bases, with 14 bases separating them. Per the germline V gene, CDR1 is LNHDA and CDR2 is SQIVND (reference sequence). CDR3 DNA sequence: TGTGCCAGCCACCGAACCGGCTCCATATATTTT. This translates into CASHRTGSIYF. The full variable domain, rest sourced from reference TRBV19 and TRBJ1-3, is DGGITQSPKYLFRKEGQNVTLSCEQNLNHDAMYWYRQDPGQGLRLIYYSQIVNDFQKGDIAEGYSVSREKKESFPLTVTSAQKNPTAFYLCASHRTGSIYFGEGSWLTVV.

There are many counts of this clonotype. The V gene is TRBV6-2 or TRBV6-3, the J gene TRBJ1-1; D remains unclear. Germline-derived CDR1 and CDR2 are MNHEY and SVGEGT. The CDR3 extends over 15 amino acids. Trimming took off 4 bases at V and 0 bases at J, with 12 bases between the two ends. Here the CDR3 reads CASSFFKLLNTEAFF. The CDR3 nucleotides are TGTGCCAGCAGTTTTTTTAAACTGTTGAACACTGAAGCTTTCTTT.

The chain has TRBV4-3 and TRBJ1-6; D may be TRBD1 (6 bases). Germline V lookup: CDR1 LGHNA, CDR2 YSLEER. The CDR3 has 12 residues. V was trimmed by 4 bases and J by 14 bases, leaving 12 bases between them. The CDR3, as DNA: TGCGCCAGCAGCCGAACAGGGAGCGCCCTCCACTTT. Translated: CASSRTGSALHF.

The V gene is TRBV29-1, the J gene TRBJ2-7; 9 nucleotides match TRBD1. The junction had 0 bases not matched to a gene; V was cut back by 0 bases and J by 3 bases. CDR3 size: 13 residues. CDR1 SQVTM and CDR2 ANQGSEA come from the germline V gene. This CDR3 reads CSVEEGQGYEQYF. CDR3 coding DNA: TGCAGCGTTGAAGAGGGACAGGGCTACGAGCAGTACTTC.

As to this clonotype: Since a much larger clone is just one base distant, this may be a read error. The chain joins TRBV4-3 to TRBJ2-4; D remains ambiguous. CDR1 is LGHNA, CDR2 YSLEER, per germline. Trimming shortened V by 0 bases and J by 7 bases, and 10 bases separated the two germline ends. CDR3 length: 14 amino acids. CDR3: CASSQDPLANIQYF. The CDR3 DNA follows: TGCGCCAGCAGCCAAGATCCCCTGGCGAACATTCAGTACTTC.

This clonotype was recorded at least ten times. The CDR3 is CATSRFEGRMTEAFF. DNA for the CDR3: TGTGCCACCAGCAGATTCGAGGGGAGGATGACTGAAGCTTTCTTT. The V and J genes are TRBV15 and TRBJ1-1; D might be TRBD1 (5 bases). The germline V gene has CDR1 LNHNV and CDR2 YYDKDF (reference sequence). The CDR3 is 15 amino acids. V was cut by 2 bases and J by 5 bases, with 15 bases left in between.

The sample holds many counts of this clonotype. The chain uses TRBV19 and TRBJ1-1, with D perhaps matching TRBD1 (6 bases). Germline V lookup: CDR1 LNHDA, CDR2 SQIVND (reference sequence). The CDR3 sequence is 15 residues long. The V and J ends lost 1 base and 5 bases respectively, with 14 bases between them. The CDR3 DNA follows: TGTGCCAGTAGTATAGGTGTCCGGGGGCGGACTGAAGCTTTCTTT. Its translation: CASSIGVRGRTEAFF.

In its sample, this clonotype was seen a few times. V and J are TRBV27 and TRBJ2-7; D gene unclear. Germline V gene sequence: CDR1 MNHEY, CDR2 SMNVEV (reference sequence). The CDR3 covers 14 residues. Trimming pared 0 bases from V and 0 bases from J, leaving 6 bases between. CDR3 loop: CASSLSESSYEQYF. Here the CDR3 DNA reads TGTGCCAGCAGTTTATCGGAGAGCTCCTACGAGCAGTACTTC.

Turning to this clonotype: A much larger clone lies one base from this, so it may be a read error. J is TRBJ1-5 and V is TRBV28, with D possibly matching TRBD1 (6 bases). Per the germline V gene, CDR1 is MDHEN and CDR2 is SYDVKM. Trimming removed 4 bases at V and 2 bases at J, with 12 bases between. The CDR3 consists of 15 residues. CDR3 protein: CASSYRDKGNQPQHF. CDR3 nucleotide sequence: TGTGCCAGCAGTTACCGGGACAAGGGCAATCAGCCCCAGCATTTT.

At least ten counts were recorded for this clonotype. This chain uses TRBV2 with TRBJ2-1; D uncertain. Looked up from germline, CDR1 is SNHLY and CDR2 is FYNNEI. The CDR3 has 15 residues. V was trimmed by 3 bases and J by 2 bases, leaving 11 bases between them. Here the CDR3 DNA reads TGTGCCAGCAGTGATATAGGGTCCCCCTACAATGAGCAGTTCTTC. It codes for CASSDIGSPYNEQFF.

Only a few counts were recorded for this clonotype. The chain links TRBV12-3 or TRBV12-4 to TRBJ1-5, with D possibly matching TRBD1 (6 bases). CDR3 length equals 13 residues. Trimming removed 5 bases from V and 7 bases from J, with 12 bases in between. The CDR3 loop reads CASSTGSTQPQHF. Here the CDR3 DNA reads TGTGCCAGCAGTACAGGGAGCACCCAGCCCCAGCATTTT.

This clonotype has ten or more counts. This sequence joins TRBV9 and TRBJ2-4; 10 positions match TRBD2. V trimming: 3 bases; J trimming: 1 base; junction bases outside the gene matches: 4. There are 16 residues in the CDR3. The germline gives CDR1 SGDLS, CDR2 YYNGEE. The CDR3 sequence: CASSAGLAAAKNIQYF. DNA for the CDR3: TGTGCCAGCAGCGCCGGACTAGCGGCCGCCAAAAACATTCAGTACTTC.

This chain joins TRBV7-9 and TRBJ2-1; 8 positions agree with TRBD2. This CDR3 is built from 17 residues. Unmatched junction bases numbered 15, after V lost 5 bases and J lost 6 bases. The germline V gene has CDR1 SEHNR and CDR2 FQNEAQ (reference sequence). The CDR3 is CASSLLGFGGAGNEQFF. The CDR3, as DNA: TGTGCCAGCAGCCTCCTGGGGTTCGGGGGGGCCGGCAATGAGCAGTTCTTC. Supplemented by reference TRBV7-9 and TRBJ2-1, the full variable domain reads DTGVSQNPRHKITKRGQNVTFRCDPISEHNRLYWYRQTLGQGPEFLTYFQNEAQLEKSRLLSDRFSAERPKGSFSTLEIQRTEQGDSAMYLCASSLLGFGGAGNEQFFGPGTRLTVL.